These 27 T cell receptor beta chains came from one sample sequenced in a study of blood T cell repertoires in COVID-19. TCRdb's copy holds only in-frame clones and misses some; the assay was immunoSEQ multiplex PCR. The sample holds around 40,000 clones, around three quarters seen once. Sequencing was carried out using peripheral blood. These receptor sequences come from a man older than 75 with active or convalescent COVID-19.

V gene TRBV6-1 combines with J gene TRBJ1-5, with TRBD1 matching 8 bases. The CDR3 length is 18 residues. Germline values: CDR1 MNHNS, CDR2 SASEGT. V trimming: 2 bases; J trimming: 3 bases; junction bases outside the gene matches: 12. The CDR3 here is CASSEFGPTGAHNQPQHF. CDR3 nucleotide sequence: TGTGCCAGCAGTGAATTCGGGCCGACAGGGGCCCACAATCAGCCCCAGCATTTT.

The genes are TRBV19 and TRBJ2-7; the match to TRBD1 covers 9 bases. V shed 3 bases and J 4 bases; nucleotides not matched to a gene: 7. Germline CDR1 LNHDA, CDR2 SQIVND (reference sequence). The CDR3 sequence is 15 residues long. CDR3 protein: CASSITGTGQYEQYF. CDR3 sequence (DNA): TGTGCCAGTAGTATTACCGGGACAGGGCAATACGAGCAGTACTTC.

The chain recombines TRBV6-1 with TRBJ1-5, with 7 bases lining up with TRBD1. Germline lookup yields CDR1 MNHNS and CDR2 SASEGT. The CDR3 is 16 amino acids. V shed 6 bases and J 0 bases; nucleotides not matched to a gene: 8. In DNA form, the CDR3 reads TGTGCCAGCAGGGAATGGGACAGATCTAGCAATCAGCCCCAGCATTTT. It is translated as CASREWDRSSNQPQHF.

V is TRBV5-6 and J is TRBJ2-7, with TRBD2 matching over 7 bases. This CDR3 spans 15 amino acids. V lost 4 bases to trimming and J lost 6 bases; unmatched junction nucleotides: 13. Germline lookup yields CDR1 SGHDT and CDR2 YYEEEE. CDR3 nucleotide sequence: TGTGCCAGCAGCCGAGGAGGGGAGGGAGAGGGCGAGCAGTACTTC. Translation gives CASSRGGEGEGEQYF.

The chain recombines TRBV6-5 with TRBJ2-7; D gene uncertain. The V and J ends lost 5 bases and 3 bases respectively, with 5 bases between them. The CDR3 totals 11 residues. Germline V gene data show CDR1 as MNHEY and CDR2 as SVGAGI. The chain's CDR3 is CASSLFYEQYF. DNA for the CDR3: TGTGCCAGCAGTCTTTTCTACGAGCAGTACTTC.

This rearrangement joins TRBV7-9 to TRBJ2-3; TRBD2 agrees at 8 bases. The CDR3 sequence is 15 residues long. The V segment lost 0 bases and the J segment 3 bases; nucleotides outside the gene matches: 2. Per germline, CDR1 SEHNR and CDR2 FQNEAQ (reference sequence). CDR3: CASSLAAGETDTQYF. Here the CDR3 DNA reads TGTGCCAGCAGCTTAGCAGCGGGAGAGACAGATACGCAGTATTTT.

The V and J genes are TRBV7-9 and TRBJ2-7; 7 nucleotides match TRBD1. CDR3 length: 15 amino acids. J lost 2 bases, V lost 4 bases, and 8 bases had no gene match. CDR1 is SEHNR, CDR2 FQNEAQ, per germline (reference sequence). CDR3 nucleotide sequence: TGTGCCAGCAGCTCAGGACAGGCCGTCCCCTACGAGCAGTACTTC. It translates to CASSSGQAVPYEQYF.

J is TRBJ1-6 and V is TRBV19, with 9 bases aligning to TRBD1. The CDR3 is 15 amino acids. The germline CDR1 and CDR2 sequences are LNHDA and SQIVND (reference sequence). V trimming: 9 bases; J trimming: 5 bases; junction bases outside the gene matches: 8. As DNA, the CDR3 is TGTGCCAGCACTCCGGGGACAGGGAATAATTCACCCCTCCACTTT. Translating it yields CASTPGTGNNSPLHF.

This clone was seen only once. This chain joins TRBV19 and TRBJ2-1; 7 bases map to TRBD2. Germline V lookup: CDR1 LNHDA, CDR2 SQIVND (reference sequence). V lost 6 bases and J lost 10; bases outside the gene matches: 18. This CDR3 comprises 16 residues. CDR3 sequence: CASSHMPGLRRVEQFF. CDR3 nucleotide sequence: TGTGCCAGTAGCCACATGCCGGGACTAAGACGCGTGGAGCAGTTCTTC.

The V call is TRBV6-5, the J call TRBJ1-1, with D unclear. From germline, CDR1 is MNHEY and CDR2 SVGAGI. The germline V and J ends were trimmed by 2 bases and 5 bases, with 15 bases remaining between them. The CDR3 is 15 amino acids. Here the CDR3 reads CASSYVGSSGTEAFF. The CDR3 coding sequence is TGTGCCAGCAGTTACGTCGGCAGTTCGGGAACTGAAGCTTTCTTT.

This rearrangement joins TRBV2 to TRBJ1-1; 7 bases map to TRBD1. V shed 6 bases and J 0 bases; nucleotides not matched to a gene: 10. The CDR3 spans 16 residues. The germline gives CDR1 SNHLY, CDR2 FYNNEI. The CDR3 here is CASSGINRGMNTEAFF. For the CDR3, the DNA is TGTGCCAGCAGCGGTATCAACAGGGGAATGAACACTGAAGCTTTCTTT.

The chain joins TRBV21-1 to TRBJ2-1; no check of the table's D call, TRBD2, against the DNA was made. TRBV21-1 is a known pseudogene. The CDR3 loop spans 13 amino acids. CDR3 nucleotide sequence: TGTGCCAGCGGACGGACTGGATACAATGAGCAGTTCTTC. Translating gives CASGRTGYNEQFF.

V usage is TRBV6-5 and J usage is TRBJ1-1; 8 nucleotides agree with TRBD1. CDR1 and CDR2 from the germline V gene are MNHEY and SVGAGI. V shed 8 bases and J 1 base; nucleotides not matched to a gene: 9. The CDR3 covers 15 residues. CDR3 sequence: CASAITGTGNTEAFF. Written as DNA, the CDR3 is TGTGCCAGCGCGATAACCGGGACAGGGAACACTGAAGCTTTCTTT.

J is TRBJ2-1 and V is TRBV24-1; perhaps TRBD2 as D (6 bases). Trimming left V 5 bases short and J 6 bases short, with 19 bases between. This CDR3 has 16 residues. CDR1 KGHDR and CDR2 SFDVKD come from the germline V gene. CDR3 amino acids: CATSGRDGGISNEQFF. In nucleotides, the CDR3 is TGTGCCACCAGTGGCCGAGATGGGGGGATTTCCAATGAGCAGTTCTTC.

The chain recombines TRBV28 with TRBJ2-5; 9 bases match TRBD1. The CDR3 has 16 amino acids. After removal of 5 bases from V and 7 bases from J, the junction contained 14 bases not matched to a gene. From germline, CDR1 is MDHEN and CDR2 SYDVKM. The CDR3 coding sequence is TGTGCCAGCAGTACGCCGGCTACAGGGGGCAAAGGGACCCAGTACTTC. Its translation is CASSTPATGGKGTQYF.

Of note for this clone: The identical CDR3 is also encoded by other nucleotide sequences in the sample. The CDR3 is CASSGTSGKDEQFF. Here the CDR3 DNA reads TGTGCCAGCAGCGGGACTAGCGGTAAAGATGAGCAGTTCTTC. This chain uses TRBV9 with TRBJ2-1; 10 bases match TRBD2. V gave up 3 bases and J gave up 8 bases; unmatched junction bases: 5. Germline-derived CDR1 and CDR2 are SGDLS and YYNGEE. CDR3 length equals 14 residues.

V gene TRBV7-2 combines with J gene TRBJ1-1, with D hard to call. Germline lookup yields CDR1 SGHTA and CDR2 FQGNSA. V was trimmed by 6 bases and J by 3 bases, leaving 11 bases between them. The CDR3 is 13 amino acids. The CDR3 region is CASSLILDTEAFF. CDR3 nucleotides: TGTGCCAGCAGTTTGATACTAGACACTGAAGCTTTCTTT.

The gene calls are TRBV7-9 and TRBJ1-1, with a weak D call TRBD1 (5 bases). CDR3 length equals 15 residues. The germline V gene encodes CDR1 SEHNR and CDR2 FQNEAQ (reference sequence). V lost 0 bases, J lost 2 bases, and 10 bases lay in between. The CDR3 loop is CASSLASGLNTEAFF. The CDR3, as DNA: TGTGCCAGCAGCTTAGCTTCAGGGCTCAACACTGAAGCTTTCTTT.

CDR3 protein: CSVTSGTVTMNEQFF. As DNA, the CDR3 is TGCAGCGTGACTAGCGGGACTGTCACGATGAATGAGCAGTTCTTC. The chain has TRBV29-1 and TRBJ2-1; 11 positions agree with TRBD2. V shed 6 bases and J 7 bases; nucleotides not matched to a gene: 11. This CDR3 has 15 amino acids. The germline CDR1 and CDR2 sequences are SQVTM and ANQGSEA.

The chain combines TRBV24-1 with TRBJ1-2, with TRBD1 as a possible D gene (5 bases). The CDR3 loop spans 13 amino acids. Germline CDR1 is KGHDR and CDR2 is SFDVKD. V was trimmed by 0 bases and J by 8 bases, leaving 9 bases between them. The CDR3 DNA sequence: TGTGCCACCAGTGATTTGGACAGTAACGGCTACACCTTC. As protein: CATSDLDSNGYTF.

The chain links TRBV6-5 to TRBJ2-1; TRBD2 matches 9 bases. With V trimmed by 2 bases and J by 8 bases, 7 bases remained unmatched. This CDR3 is built from 15 residues. Germline CDR1 reads MNHEY; CDR2 reads SVGAGI. The CDR3 bases are TGTGCCAGCAGTTACAGGGCGGGAGGGACTCATGAGCAGTTCTTC. Protein product: CASSYRAGGTHEQFF.

The CDR3 DNA follows: TGCAGCGGGGGACAGTACACCGGGGAGCTGTTTTTT. Its protein product is CSGGQYTGELFF. The chain employs TRBV29-1 and TRBJ2-2, with 7 bases lining up with TRBD1. V was pared by 7 bases and J by 3 bases, with 2 bases of the junction left unmatched. The V gene's germline CDR1 is SQVTM and CDR2 ANQGSEA. CDR3 length equals 12 residues.

This clone was picked up a small number of times. The chain joins TRBV7-3 to TRBJ2-1; D is undetermined. Germline V gene lookup returns CDR1 SGHTA and CDR2 FQGTGA. The V gene lost 4 bases and the J gene lost 5 bases, with 15 bases spanning the gap. The CDR3 totals 15 residues. The CDR3 nucleotides read TGTGCCAGCAGCTACTTTGAGTCAGGTAACAATGAGCAGTTCTTC. It codes for CASSYFESGNNEQFF.

V gene TRBV9 combines with J gene TRBJ2-1, with 7 nucleotides matching TRBD2. This CDR3 contains 16 residues. Unmatched junction bases numbered 15, after V lost 2 bases and J lost 10 bases. Germline CDR1 SGDLS, CDR2 YYNGEE. The CDR3 coding sequence is TGTGCCAGCAGCGTTCGGGATTGGCGGGAGTCCGGGGAGCAGTTCTTC. It translates to CASSVRDWRESGEQFF.

The chain has TRBV9 and TRBJ1-1; a possible D gene is TRBD1 (6 bases). The ends were cut back, 2 bases at V and 5 bases at J, with 13 bases in the middle. The CDR3 covers 14 residues. From germline, CDR1 is SGDLS and CDR2 YYNGEE. The CDR3 region is CASSVRGAETEAFF. The CDR3 nucleotides are TGTGCCAGCAGCGTCAGGGGAGCCGAGACTGAAGCTTTCTTT.

The chain joins TRBV7-9 to TRBJ1-2; the D gene is possibly TRBD1 (6 bases). Trimming cost V 8 bases and J 5 bases, with 15 bases left between them. CDR1 is SEHNR and CDR2 is FQNEAQ in the germline V gene (reference sequence). The CDR3 is 13 residues long. CDR3 region: CASEQGISYGYTF. Written as DNA, the CDR3 is TGTGCCAGCGAACAGGGAATCTCTTATGGCTACACCTTC.

This clone was counted a few times. The chain joins TRBV5-6 to TRBJ2-7; TRBD2 aligns across 8 bases. Per the germline V gene, CDR1 is SGHDT and CDR2 is YYEEEE. Unmatched junction bases numbered 14, after V lost 1 base and J lost 5 bases. This CDR3 has 17 residues. CDR3 protein: CASSLSLRRGVWDEQYF. In nucleotides, the CDR3 is TGTGCCAGCAGCTTGTCCCTTAGGCGGGGGGTATGGGACGAGCAGTACTTC.